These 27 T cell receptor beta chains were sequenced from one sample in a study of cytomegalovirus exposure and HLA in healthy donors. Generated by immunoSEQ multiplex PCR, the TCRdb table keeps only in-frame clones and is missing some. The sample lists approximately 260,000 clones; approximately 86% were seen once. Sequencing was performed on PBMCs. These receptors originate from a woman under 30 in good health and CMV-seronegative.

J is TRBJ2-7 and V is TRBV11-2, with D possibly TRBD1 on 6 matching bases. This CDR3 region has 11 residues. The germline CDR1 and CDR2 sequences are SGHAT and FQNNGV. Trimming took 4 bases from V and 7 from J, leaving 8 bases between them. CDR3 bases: TGTGCCAGCAGCTACAGGGAGGAGCAGTACTTC. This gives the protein CASSYREEQYF.

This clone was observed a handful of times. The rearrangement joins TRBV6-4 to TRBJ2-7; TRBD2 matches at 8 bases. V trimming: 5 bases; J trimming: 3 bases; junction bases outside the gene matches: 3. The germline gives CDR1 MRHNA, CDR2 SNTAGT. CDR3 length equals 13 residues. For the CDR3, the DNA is TGTGCCAGCAGTCCGAGCGGGAGCTACGAGCAGTACTTC. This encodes CASSPSGSYEQYF.

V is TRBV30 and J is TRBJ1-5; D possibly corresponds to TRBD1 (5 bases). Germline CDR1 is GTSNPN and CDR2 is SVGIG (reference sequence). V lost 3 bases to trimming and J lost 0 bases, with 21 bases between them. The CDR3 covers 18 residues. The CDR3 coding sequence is TGTGCCTGGAGCGACGCCCCGGGGGGAGTTTATAGCAATCAGCCCCAGCATTTT. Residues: CAWSDAPGGVYSNQPQHF.

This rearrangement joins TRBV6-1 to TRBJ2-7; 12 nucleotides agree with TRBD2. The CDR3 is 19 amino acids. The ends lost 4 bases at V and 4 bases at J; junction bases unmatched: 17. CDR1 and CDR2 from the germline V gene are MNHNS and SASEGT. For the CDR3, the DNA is TGTGCCAGCAGTGTTCGAACCGCCGCACTAGCGGGGGGAACATACGAGCAGTACTTC. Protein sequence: CASSVRTAALAGGTYEQYF.

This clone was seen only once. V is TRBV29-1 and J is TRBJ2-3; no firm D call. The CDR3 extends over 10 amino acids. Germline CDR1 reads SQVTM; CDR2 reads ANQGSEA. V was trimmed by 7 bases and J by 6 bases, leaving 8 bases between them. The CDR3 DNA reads TGCAGCGCCCCCTCTGATACGCAGTATTTT. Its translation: CSAPSDTQYF.

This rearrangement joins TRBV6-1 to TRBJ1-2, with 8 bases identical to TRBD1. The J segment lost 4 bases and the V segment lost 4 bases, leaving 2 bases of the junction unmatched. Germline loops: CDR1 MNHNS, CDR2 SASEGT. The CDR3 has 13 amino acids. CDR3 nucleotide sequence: TGTGCCAGCAGTGTGCAGGGGGCCTATGGCTACACCTTC. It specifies CASSVQGAYGYTF.

This CDR3 reads CASSLVTGSSYEQYF. The CDR3 nucleotides are TGTGCCAGCAGCTTGGTGACAGGCAGCTCCTACGAGCAGTACTTC. V is TRBV5-5 and J is TRBJ2-7; weak D call: TRBD1 (6 bases). V lost 0 bases, J lost 0 bases, and 10 bases lay in between. The CDR3 has 15 residues. Germline V gene data show CDR1 as SGHKS and CDR2 as YYEKEE (reference sequence).

CDR3: CSASGTGQFF. The CDR3 bases are TGCAGTGCTAGTGGGACAGGGCAGTTCTTC. The chain combines TRBV20-1 with TRBJ2-1; 8 positions agree with TRBD1. J lost 12 bases, V lost 3 bases, and 1 base had no gene match. Germline CDR1 reads DFQATT; CDR2 reads SNEGSKA (reference sequence). This CDR3 is built from 10 residues.

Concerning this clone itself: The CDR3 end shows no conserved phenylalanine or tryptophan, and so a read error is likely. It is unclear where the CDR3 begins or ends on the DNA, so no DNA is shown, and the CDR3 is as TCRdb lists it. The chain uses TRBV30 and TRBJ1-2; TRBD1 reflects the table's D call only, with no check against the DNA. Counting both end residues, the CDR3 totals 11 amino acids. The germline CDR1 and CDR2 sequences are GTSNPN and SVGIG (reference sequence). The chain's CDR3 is CAWVLTGAGRL.

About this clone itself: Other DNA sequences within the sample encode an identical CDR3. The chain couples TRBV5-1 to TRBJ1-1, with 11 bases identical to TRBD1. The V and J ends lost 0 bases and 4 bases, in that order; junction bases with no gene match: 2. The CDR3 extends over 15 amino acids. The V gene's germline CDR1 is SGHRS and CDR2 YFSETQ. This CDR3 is CASSLGTGGLTEAFF. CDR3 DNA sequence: TGCGCCAGCAGCTTGGGGACAGGGGGCCTCACTGAAGCTTTCTTT.

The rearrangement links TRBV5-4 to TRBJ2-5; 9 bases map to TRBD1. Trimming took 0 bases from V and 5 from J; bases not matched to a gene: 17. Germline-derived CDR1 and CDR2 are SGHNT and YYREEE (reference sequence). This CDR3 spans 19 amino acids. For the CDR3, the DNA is TGTGCCAGCAGCTTGGAAGGATGGGACAGGGCTAGGCCCGGGGAGACCCAGTACTTC. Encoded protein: CASSLEGWDRARPGETQYF. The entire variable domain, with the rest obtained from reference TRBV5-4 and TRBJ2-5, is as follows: ETGVTQSPTHLIKTRGQQVTLRCSSQSGHNTVSWYQQALGQGPQFIFQYYREEENGRGNFPPRFSGLQFPNYSSELNVNALELDDSALYLCASSLEGWDRARPGETQYFGPGTRLLVL.

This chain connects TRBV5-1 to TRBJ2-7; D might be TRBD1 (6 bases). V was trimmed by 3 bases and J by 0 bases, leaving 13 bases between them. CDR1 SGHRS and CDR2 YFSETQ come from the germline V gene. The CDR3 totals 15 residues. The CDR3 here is CASSWGHLSSYEQYF. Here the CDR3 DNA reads TGCGCCAGCAGCTGGGGACACTTGAGCTCCTACGAGCAGTACTTC.

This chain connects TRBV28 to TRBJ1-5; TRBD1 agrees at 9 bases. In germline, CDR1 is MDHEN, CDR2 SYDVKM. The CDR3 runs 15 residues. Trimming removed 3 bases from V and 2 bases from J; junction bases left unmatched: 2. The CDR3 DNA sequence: TGTGCCAGCAGTTTTGGGGACAGGGGCAATCAGCCCCAGCATTTT. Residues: CASSFGDRGNQPQHF.

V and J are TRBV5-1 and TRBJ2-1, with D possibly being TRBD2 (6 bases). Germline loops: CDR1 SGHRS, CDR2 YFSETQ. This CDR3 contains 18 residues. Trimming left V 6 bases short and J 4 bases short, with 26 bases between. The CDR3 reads CASTFTKTLGRDYNEQFF. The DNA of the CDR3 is TGCGCCAGCACCTTTACCAAAACCCTTGGGCGGGATTACAATGAGCAGTTCTTC.

In DNA, the CDR3 is TGTGCCAGCAGTGAAGCGCGGCAGGGCGACACTGAAGCTTTCTTT. It translates to CASSEARQGDTEAFF. V and J are TRBV6-1 and TRBJ1-1, with D possibly matching TRBD1 (5 bases). CDR1 and CDR2 (germline): MNHNS, SASEGT. The CDR3 spans 15 residues. V was clipped by 0 bases and J by 3 bases, with 11 bases between them.

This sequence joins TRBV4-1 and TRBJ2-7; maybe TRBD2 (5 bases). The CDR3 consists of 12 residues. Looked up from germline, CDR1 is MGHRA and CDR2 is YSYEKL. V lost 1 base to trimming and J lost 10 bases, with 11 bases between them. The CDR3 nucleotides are TGCGCCAGCAGCCAAGCTGGCGGGCGCCAGTACTTC. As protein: CASSQAGGRQYF.

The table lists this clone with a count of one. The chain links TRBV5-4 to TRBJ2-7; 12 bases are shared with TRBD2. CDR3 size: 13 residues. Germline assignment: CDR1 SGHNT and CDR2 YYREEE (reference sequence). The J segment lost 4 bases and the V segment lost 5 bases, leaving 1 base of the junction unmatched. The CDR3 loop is CASRLAGGYEQYF. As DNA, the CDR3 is TGTGCCAGCAGACTAGCGGGAGGTTACGAGCAGTACTTC.

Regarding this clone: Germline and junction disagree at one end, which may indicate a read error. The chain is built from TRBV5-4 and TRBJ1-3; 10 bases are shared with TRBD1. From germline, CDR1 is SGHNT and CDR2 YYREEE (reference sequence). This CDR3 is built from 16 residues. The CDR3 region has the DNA TGCGCCAGCAGCCAGACAGGGGGCTCTAGGGGAAACACCATATATTTT. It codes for CASSQTGGSRGNTIYF.

The CDR3 nucleotides are TGTGCCAGTAAATCGGGGGACACCGGGGAGCTGTTTTTT. Amino acid sequence: CASKSGDTGELFF. The chain is built from TRBV19 and TRBJ2-2; D is possibly TRBD2 (6 bases). V was shortened by 7 bases and J by 3 bases, with 9 bases between the two germline ends. Germline-derived CDR1 and CDR2 are LNHDA and SQIVND (reference sequence). The CDR3 consists of 13 residues.

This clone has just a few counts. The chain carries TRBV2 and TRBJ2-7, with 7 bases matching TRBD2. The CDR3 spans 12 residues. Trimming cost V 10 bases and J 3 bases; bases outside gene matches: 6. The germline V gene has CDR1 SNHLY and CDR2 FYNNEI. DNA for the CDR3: TGTGCCACCTGGGGAGGGAGCTACGAGCAGTACTTC. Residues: CATWGGSYEQYF.

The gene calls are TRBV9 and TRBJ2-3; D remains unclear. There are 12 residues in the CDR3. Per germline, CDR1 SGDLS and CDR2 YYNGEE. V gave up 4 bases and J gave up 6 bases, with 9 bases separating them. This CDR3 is CASSPLVDTQYF. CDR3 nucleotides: TGTGCCAGCAGCCCTCTAGTGGATACGCAGTATTTT.

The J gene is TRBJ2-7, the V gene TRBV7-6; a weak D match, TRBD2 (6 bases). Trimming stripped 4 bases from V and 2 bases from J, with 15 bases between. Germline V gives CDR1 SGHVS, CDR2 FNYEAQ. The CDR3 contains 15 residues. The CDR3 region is CASSSSEGWAYEQYF. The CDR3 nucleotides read TGTGCCAGCAGCTCCTCGGAGGGTTGGGCCTACGAGCAGTACTTC.

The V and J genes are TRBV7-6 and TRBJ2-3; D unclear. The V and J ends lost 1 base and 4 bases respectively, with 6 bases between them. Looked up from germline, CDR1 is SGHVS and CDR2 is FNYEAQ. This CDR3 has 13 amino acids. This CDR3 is CASSLVVADTQYF. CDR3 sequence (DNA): TGTGCCAGCAGCTTAGTCGTCGCAGATACGCAGTATTTT. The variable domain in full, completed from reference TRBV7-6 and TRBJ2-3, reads GAGVSQSPRYKVTKRGQDVALRCDPISGHVSLYWYRQALGQGPEFLTYFNYEAQQDKSGLPNDRFSAERPEGSISTLTIQRTEQRDSAMYRCASSLVVADTQYFGPGTRLTVL.

This CDR3 is CASSSGVANYGYTF. As DNA, the CDR3 is TGTGCCAGCAGTTCAGGGGTGGCAAACTATGGCTACACCTTC. This chain links TRBV6-5 with TRBJ1-2, with D possibly TRBD1 on 6 matching bases. Germline assignment: CDR1 MNHEY and CDR2 SVGAGI. The CDR3 has 14 residues. With 4 bases removed from V and 2 bases from J, the gap between germline ends came to 11 bases.

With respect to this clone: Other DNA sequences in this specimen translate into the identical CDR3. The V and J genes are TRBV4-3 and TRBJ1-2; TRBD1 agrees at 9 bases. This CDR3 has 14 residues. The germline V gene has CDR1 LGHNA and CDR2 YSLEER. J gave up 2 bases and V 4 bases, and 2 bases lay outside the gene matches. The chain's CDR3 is CASSPGTGNYGYTF. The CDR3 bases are TGCGCCAGCAGCCCCGGGACAGGGAACTATGGCTACACCTTC.

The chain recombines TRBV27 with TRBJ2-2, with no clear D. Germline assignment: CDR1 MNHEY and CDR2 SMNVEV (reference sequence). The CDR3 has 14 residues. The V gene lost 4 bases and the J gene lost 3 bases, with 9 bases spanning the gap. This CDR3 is CASSSSLHTGELFF. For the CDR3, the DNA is TGTGCCAGCAGTTCAAGCTTACACACCGGGGAGCTGTTTTTT.

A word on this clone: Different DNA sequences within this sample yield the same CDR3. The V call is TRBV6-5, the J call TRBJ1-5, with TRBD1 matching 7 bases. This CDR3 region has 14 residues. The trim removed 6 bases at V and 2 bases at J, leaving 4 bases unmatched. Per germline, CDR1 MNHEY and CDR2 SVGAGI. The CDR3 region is CASSLDRGNQPQHF. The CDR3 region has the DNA TGTGCCAGCAGCCTCGACAGGGGCAATCAGCCCCAGCATTTT.